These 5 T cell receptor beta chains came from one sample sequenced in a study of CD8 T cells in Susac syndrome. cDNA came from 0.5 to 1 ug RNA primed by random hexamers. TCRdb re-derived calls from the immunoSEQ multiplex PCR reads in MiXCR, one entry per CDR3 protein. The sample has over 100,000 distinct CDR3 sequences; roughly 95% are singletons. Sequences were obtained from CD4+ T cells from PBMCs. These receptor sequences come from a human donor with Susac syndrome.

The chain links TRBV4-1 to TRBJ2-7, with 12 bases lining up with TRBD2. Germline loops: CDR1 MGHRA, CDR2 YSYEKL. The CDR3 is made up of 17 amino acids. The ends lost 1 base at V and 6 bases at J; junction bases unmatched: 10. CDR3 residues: CASSQVFLAGGPGEQYF. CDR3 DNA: TGCGCCAGCAGCCAAGTTTTTCTAGCGGGAGGGCCAGGCGAGCAGTACTTC.

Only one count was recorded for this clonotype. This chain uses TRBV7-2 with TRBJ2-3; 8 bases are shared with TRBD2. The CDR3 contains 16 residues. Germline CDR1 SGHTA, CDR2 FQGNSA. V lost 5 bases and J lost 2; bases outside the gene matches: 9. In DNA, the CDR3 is TGTGCCAGCAGCAAAAAGACTAGCGTAGTCACAGATACGCAGTATTTT. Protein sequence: CASSKKTSVVTDTQYF.

CDR3 nucleotides: TGTGCCAGCACTCTTGCGAGGGGCAATGAGCAGTTCTTC. This gives the protein CASTLARGNEQFF. V usage is TRBV28 and J usage is TRBJ2-1; D assignment may be TRBD1 or TRBD2 (5 bases each). Germline values: CDR1 MDHEN, CDR2 SYDVKM. V dropped 7 bases and J dropped 6 bases, with 13 bases sitting between them. The CDR3 totals 13 residues.

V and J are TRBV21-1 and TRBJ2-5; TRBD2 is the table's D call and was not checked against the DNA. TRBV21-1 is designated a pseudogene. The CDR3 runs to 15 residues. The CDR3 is CASSLRLAREETQYF. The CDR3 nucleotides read TGTGCCAGCAGCTTACGACTAGCGCGAGAAGAGACCCAGTACTTC.

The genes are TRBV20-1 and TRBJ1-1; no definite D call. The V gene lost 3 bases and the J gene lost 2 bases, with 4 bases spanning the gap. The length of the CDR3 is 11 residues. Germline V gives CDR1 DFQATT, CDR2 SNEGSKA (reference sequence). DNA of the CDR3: TGCAGTGCTAGCTTCAACACTGAAGCTTTCTTT. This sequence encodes CSASFNTEAFF.